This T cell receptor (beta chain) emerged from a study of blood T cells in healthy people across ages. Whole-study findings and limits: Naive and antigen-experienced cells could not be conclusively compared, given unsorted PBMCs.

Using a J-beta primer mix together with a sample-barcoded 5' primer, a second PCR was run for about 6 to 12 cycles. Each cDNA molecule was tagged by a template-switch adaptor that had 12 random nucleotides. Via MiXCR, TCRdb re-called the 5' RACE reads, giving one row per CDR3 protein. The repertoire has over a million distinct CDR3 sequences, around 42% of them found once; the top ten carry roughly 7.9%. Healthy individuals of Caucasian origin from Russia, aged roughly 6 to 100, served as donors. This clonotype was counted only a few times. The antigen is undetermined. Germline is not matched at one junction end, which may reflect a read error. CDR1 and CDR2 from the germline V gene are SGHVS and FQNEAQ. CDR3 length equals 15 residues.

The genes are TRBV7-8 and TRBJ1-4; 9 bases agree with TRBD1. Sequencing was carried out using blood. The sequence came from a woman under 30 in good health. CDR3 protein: CASSYPTGGSENLFF. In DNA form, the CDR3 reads TGTGCCAGCAGCTACCCGACAGGGGGAAGTGAAAATCTGTTTTTT.